The clone carrying this T cell receptor beta chain has just one count. The sample originates from a study of blood T cells in healthy people across ages. Sample-barcoded 5' priming and a J-beta primer mix drove a second PCR of about 6 to 12 cycles. From the 5' RACE reads, TCRdb called clonotypes with MiXCR, one entry per CDR3 protein. The data show about 830,000 distinct CDR3 sequences, approximately 67% seen once. The V end was cut by 6 bases, the J end by 2 bases, with 14 bases between. Per the germline V gene, CDR1 is DFQATT and CDR2 is SNEGSKA (reference sequence). This CDR3 contains 13 residues. The gene calls are TRBV20-1 and TRBJ2-7; D possibly corresponds to TRBD2 (6 bases). The sample comprised blood. This receptor was identified in a man aged 25 to 40 in good health. The CDR3 bases are TGCAGTGCCCCCCGGACTATGCCCTACGAGCAGTACTTC. Encoded protein: CSAPRTMPYEQYF.